The 8 T cell receptor beta chains in this list originate from one sample, sequenced in a study of T cell responses to AZD1222 COVID-19 vaccine. Sequencing was performed with immunoSEQ multiplex PCR; in TCRdb, only in-frame clones are kept and a portion is missing. The sample records roughly 150,000 clones, about 90% being singletons. The material was peripheral blood, obtained on day 0 of AZD1222 vaccination. Receptor source: an adult in good health.

The J gene is TRBJ2-1, the V gene TRBV5-4; the match to TRBD2 covers 10 bases. Germline values: CDR1 SGHNT, CDR2 YYREEE (reference sequence). With 4 bases clipped from V and 10 bases from J, the junction kept 20 bases outside the gene matches. The CDR3 has 18 amino acids. The CDR3: CASSPGDSGRSSYEEQFF. The CDR3 DNA follows: TGTGCCAGCAGCCCTGGCGATAGCGGGAGGTCTTCTTATGAAGAGCAGTTCTTC.

This chain uses TRBV11-2 with TRBJ2-5, with D perhaps assigned TRBD1 or TRBD2 (5 bases each). Germline V gene sequence: CDR1 SGHAT, CDR2 FQNNGV. This CDR3 comprises 14 residues. The V end was cut by 4 bases, the J end by 4 bases, with 13 bases between. CDR3 sequence reads: CASSWGPTGETQYF. The CDR3 bases are TGTGCCAGCAGCTGGGGACCTACTGGAGAGACCCAGTACTTC.

The chain recombines TRBV28 with TRBJ1-4, with TRBD1 identical over 8 bases. The CDR3 spans 15 residues. Germline assignment: CDR1 MDHEN and CDR2 SYDVKM. Trimming removed 7 bases from V and 4 bases from J; junction bases left unmatched: 8. CDR3 amino acids: CASKGRGPRNEKLFF. The CDR3 nucleotides read TGTGCCAGCAAGGGCAGGGGGCCACGTAATGAAAAACTGTTTTTT.

This CDR3 is CSVDPGVYGYTF. The CDR3 DNA sequence: TGCAGCGTCGACCCGGGGGTCTATGGCTACACCTTC. The V and J genes are TRBV29-1 and TRBJ1-2; D may be TRBD1 (5 bases). CDR1 is SQVTM, CDR2 ANQGSEA, per germline. CDR3 length equals 12 residues. With 6 bases removed from V and 4 bases from J, the gap between germline ends came to 12 bases.

The rearrangement links TRBV19 to TRBJ2-1; D ambiguous. The CDR3 covers 14 residues. V lost 5 bases and J lost 0, with 8 bases in between. CDR1 is LNHDA and CDR2 is SQIVND in the germline V gene (reference sequence). CDR3 loop: CASSGQSSYNEQFF. The CDR3 bases are TGTGCCAGTAGTGGGCAGAGCTCCTACAATGAGCAGTTCTTC.

The chain recombines TRBV5-4 with TRBJ2-5; maybe TRBD1 (6 bases). The ends were cut back, 5 bases at V and 5 bases at J, with 16 bases in the middle. Germline-derived CDR1 and CDR2 are SGHNT and YYREEE (reference sequence). This CDR3 comprises 14 residues. CDR3 in amino acids: CASRPDRRSETQYF. CDR3 DNA sequence: TGTGCCAGCAGACCAGACAGGAGGTCGGAGACCCAGTACTTC.

The V call is TRBV2, the J call TRBJ1-1; D may be TRBD1 (6 bases). This CDR3 has 13 residues. V lost 10 bases and J lost 4, with 16 bases in between. CDR1 is SNHLY, CDR2 FYNNEI, per germline. The CDR3 sequence: CAIQGPGATEAFF. DNA for the CDR3: TGTGCCATCCAGGGCCCAGGGGCCACTGAAGCTTTCTTT.

The rearrangement joins TRBV11-2 to TRBJ1-2; D gene uncertain. This CDR3 contains 12 residues. Germline V gene sequence: CDR1 SGHAT, CDR2 FQNNGV. V dropped 6 bases and J dropped 1 base, with 6 bases sitting between them. This chain's CDR3 is CASSSNNYGYTF. The CDR3, as DNA: TGTGCCAGCAGTTCGAATAACTATGGCTACACCTTC.